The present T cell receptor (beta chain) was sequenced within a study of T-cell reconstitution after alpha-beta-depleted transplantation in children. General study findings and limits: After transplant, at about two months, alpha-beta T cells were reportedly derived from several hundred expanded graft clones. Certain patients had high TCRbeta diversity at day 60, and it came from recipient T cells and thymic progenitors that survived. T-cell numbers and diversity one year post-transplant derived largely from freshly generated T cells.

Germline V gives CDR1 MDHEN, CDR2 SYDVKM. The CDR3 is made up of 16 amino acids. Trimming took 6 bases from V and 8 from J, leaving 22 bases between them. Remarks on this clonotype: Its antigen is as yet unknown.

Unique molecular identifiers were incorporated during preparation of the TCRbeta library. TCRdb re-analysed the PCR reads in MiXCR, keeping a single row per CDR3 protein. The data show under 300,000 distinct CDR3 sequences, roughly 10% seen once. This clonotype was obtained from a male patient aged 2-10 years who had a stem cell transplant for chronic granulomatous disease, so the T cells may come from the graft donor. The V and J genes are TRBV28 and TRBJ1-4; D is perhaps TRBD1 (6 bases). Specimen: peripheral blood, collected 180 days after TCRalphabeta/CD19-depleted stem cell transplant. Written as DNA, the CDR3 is TGTGCCAGCAGACCTACCACGTCAGGGGCCTGGGAAAAACTGTTTTTT. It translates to CASRPTTSGAWEKLFF. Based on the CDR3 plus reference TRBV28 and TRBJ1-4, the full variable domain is DVKVTQSSRYLVKRTGEKVFLECVQDMDHENMFWYRQDPGLGLRLIYFSYDVKMKEKGDIPEGYSVSREKKERFSLILESASTNQTSMYLCASRPTTSGAWEKLFFGSGTQLSVL.